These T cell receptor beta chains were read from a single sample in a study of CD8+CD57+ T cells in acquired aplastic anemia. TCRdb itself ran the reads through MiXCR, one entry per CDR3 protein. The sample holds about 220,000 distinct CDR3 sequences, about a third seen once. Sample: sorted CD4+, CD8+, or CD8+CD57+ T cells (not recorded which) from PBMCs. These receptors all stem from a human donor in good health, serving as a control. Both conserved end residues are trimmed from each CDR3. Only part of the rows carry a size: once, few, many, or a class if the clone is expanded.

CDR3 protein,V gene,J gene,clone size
ASSYSFSLADYEQC,TRBV6-5,TRBJ2-7,.
ASSPHSTGELF,TRBV9,TRBJ2-2,few
AGAGLEGETQY,TRBV2,TRBJ2-5,many
SVGRGRYGYT,TRBV20-1,TRBJ1-2,.
ASSPGTLINEKLF,TRBV7-9,TRBJ1-4,many
ASSLKTGEETQY,TRBV4-2,TRBJ2-5,.
ASSLIQRTGQETQY,TRBV7-9,TRBJ2-5,many
ASSEWDRARGYT,TRBV25-1,TRBJ1-2,.
SARHSNQPQH,TRBV29-1,TRBJ1-5,many
ARRQGTEAF,TRBV2,TRBJ1-1,.
ASSVAGRSTGELF,TRBV9,TRBJ2-2,few
TYRDSYNEQF,TRBV29-1,TRBJ2-1,once
AWSVPAGSNQPQH,TRBV30,TRBJ1-5,.
ASSGQGLSTDTQY,TRBV2,TRBJ2-3,.
ASSLGSGGAF,TRBV7-8,TRBJ1-1,many
ASQVRPAAYEQY,TRBV2,TRBJ2-7,.
SADTGGVGEKLF,TRBV29-1,TRBJ1-4,.
ASSQDTSGSTYNEQF,TRBV4-1,TRBJ2-1,few
SARVMRGLNTEAF,TRBV20-1,TRBJ1-1,many
ATSRESMTEQF,TRBV15,TRBJ2-1,.
ASSLGGGQRSPLH,TRBV5-6,TRBJ1-6,.
ASSLRDRMGNEQF,TRBV27,TRBJ2-1,few
ASSLVSGGGETQY,TRBV5-1,TRBJ2-5,few
ASSSYSEQF,TRBV3-1,TRBJ2-1,once
ASSLGGQDADTQY,TRBV7-2,TRBJ2-3,many
ASSRGGLASYEQY,TRBV5-8,TRBJ2-7,few
ASSTLLAGVLGEQY,TRBV7-9,TRBJ2-7,many
ASRGQGLGTGELF,TRBV6-1,TRBJ2-2,.
ASSFYQGVKQETQY,TRBV6-1,TRBJ2-5,.
ASSAGTGFHEQY,TRBV9,TRBJ2-7,.
ATSPGVGAQETQY,TRBV24-1,TRBJ2-5,.
AISERNSYNEQF,TRBV10-3,TRBJ2-1,many
ASRLGVADSSTDTQY,TRBV5-1,TRBJ2-3,.
ASSDVGSGNTIY,TRBV10-2,TRBJ1-3,many
SARDEQY,TRBV20-1,TRBJ2-7,once
AIPLVTTGPYEQY,TRBV19,TRBJ2-7,many
ASRLRVSSGPNTGELF,TRBV2,TRBJ2-2,.
ASSSGRESAYEQY,TRBV7-9,TRBJ2-7,many
ASSSGGDTQY,TRBV12-3/TRBV12-4,TRBJ2-3,many